The 15 T cell receptor beta chains below all came from one sample that was sequenced in a study of cytomegalovirus exposure and HLA in healthy donors (dated by TCRdb to the late 2010s). The library relied on the immunoSEQ multiplex PCR assay. For the multiplex PCR, a mixture combining 60 forward primers for TCR Vbeta segments and 13 reverse primers for TCR Jbeta segments was used. Not all clones reach the TCRdb copy of this immuneACCESS table, which keeps in-frame sequences only. Checked studies attribute under half of the gap to unresolved V genes and leave the rest unexplained. The sample profile shows under 200,000 clones; about 59% of them were found once. The ten top clones hold 2.5% to 3.5% of the sample. The sample taken for sequencing was PBMCs. These receptors all come from a man aged 40-49 years in good health and CMV-seronegative.

The V call is TRBV19, the J call TRBJ1-6; 10 positions agree with TRBD1. The CDR3 runs 16 residues. The ends lost 7 bases at V and 8 bases at J; junction bases unmatched: 11. CDR1 and CDR2 (germline): LNHDA, SQIVND (reference sequence). CDR3 amino acids: CASTYQTGQGDSPLHF. CDR3 DNA: TGTGCCAGTACCTACCAAACCGGACAGGGGGATTCACCCCTCCACTTT.

V is TRBV5-1 and J is TRBJ1-1; 9 bases match TRBD1. The CDR3 covers 15 residues. From germline, CDR1 is SGHRS and CDR2 YFSETQ. The J segment lost 5 bases and the V segment lost 2 bases, leaving 7 bases of the junction unmatched. The CDR3 DNA reads TGCGCCAGCAGCTTAGGGACAGGGACACGGACTGAAGCTTTCTTT. This encodes CASSLGTGTRTEAFF.

The V and J genes are TRBV11-2 and TRBJ2-7; D is unresolved. V dropped 1 base and J dropped 5 bases, with 9 bases sitting between them. This CDR3 has 13 amino acids. In germline, CDR1 is SGHAT, CDR2 FQNNGV. As DNA, the CDR3 is TGTGCCAGCAGCTTAGGCTTCAGCGACGAGCAGTACTTC. This translates into CASSLGFSDEQYF.

The chain employs TRBV5-4 and TRBJ1-1; D not certain. Germline V gene lookup returns CDR1 SGHNT and CDR2 YYREEE (reference sequence). V gave up 2 bases and J gave up 2 bases, with 13 bases separating them. The CDR3 is 15 amino acids. CDR3 sequence reads: CASSFMSGVNTEAFF. The DNA of the CDR3 is TGTGCCAGCAGCTTTATGTCCGGGGTTAACACTGAAGCTTTCTTT.

The chain is built from TRBV7-9 and TRBJ2-3, with a possible D match to TRBD1 (5 bases). Trimming took 5 bases from V and 2 from J, leaving 14 bases between them. Germline CDR1 and CDR2: SEHNR and FQNEAQ (reference sequence). CDR3 size: 15 residues. The CDR3 coding sequence is TGTGCCAGCAGCCCCGTGGGGCTGATCACAGATACGCAGTATTTT. Its translation: CASSPVGLITDTQYF.

The chain uses TRBV5-5 and TRBJ1-5, with a tentative D call TRBD1 (5 bases). Looked up from germline, CDR1 is SGHKS and CDR2 is YYEKEE (reference sequence). Trimming shortened V by 3 bases and J by 2 bases, and 15 bases separated the two germline ends. The length of the CDR3 is 16 residues. In DNA, the CDR3 is TGTGCCAGCAGCTCCGGGGGGGGGAACGGCAATCAGCCCCAGCATTTT. Encoded protein: CASSSGGGNGNQPQHF.

This clone was observed a handful of times. The V gene is TRBV5-1, the J gene TRBJ2-5; 7 bases fit TRBD2. The DNA end is more similar to TRBJ2-7, so the J call may be wrong. Germline CDR1 is SGHRS and CDR2 is YFSETQ. The CDR3 runs to 15 residues. CDR3 nucleotides: TGCGCCAGCAGCTTGAGGTGGGGGGGGACTTACGAGCAGTACTTC. Its protein product is CASSLRWGGTYEQYF.

The chain uses TRBV7-2 and TRBJ1-5; D is unclear. CDR1 and CDR2 from the germline V gene are SGHTA and FQGNSA. The CDR3 loop spans 14 amino acids. V was shortened by 2 bases and J by 3 bases, with 8 bases between the two germline ends. CDR3 loop: CASSLFRANQPQHF. In DNA, the CDR3 is TGTGCCAGCAGCTTATTTCGCGCCAATCAGCCCCAGCATTTT. The complete variable domain, with remaining parts taken from reference TRBV7-2 and TRBJ1-5, reads GAGVSQSPSNKVTEKGKDVELRCDPISGHTALYWYRQSLGQGLEFLIYFQGNSAPDKSGLPSDRFSAERTGGSVSTLTIQRTQQEDSAVYLCASSLFRANQPQHFGDGTRLSIL.

The CDR3 nucleotides are TGTGCCAGCAGCGAGCGGCAGGGGACCTACGAGCAGTACTTC. Protein sequence: CASSERQGTYEQYF. The chain employs TRBV28 and TRBJ2-7, with TRBD1 as a possible D gene (6 bases). The germline V gene has CDR1 MDHEN and CDR2 SYDVKM. V was cut by 6 bases and J by 2 bases, with 14 bases left in between. The CDR3 sequence is 14 residues long.

The chain couples TRBV14 to TRBJ2-1, with 7 nucleotides matching TRBD2. Per the germline V gene, CDR1 is SGHDN and CDR2 is FVKESK. J lost 5 bases, V lost 3 bases, and 4 bases had no gene match. The CDR3 contains 14 residues. CDR3 sequence reads: CASSQGGENNEQFF. In nucleotides, the CDR3 is TGTGCCAGCAGCCAGGGGGGGGAAAACAATGAGCAGTTCTTC.

This chain connects TRBV7-8 to TRBJ2-2; D possibly corresponds to TRBD2 (6 bases). This CDR3 is built from 15 residues. CDR1 is SGHVS, CDR2 FQNEAQ, per germline. V was trimmed by 3 bases and J by 1 base, leaving 9 bases between them. The CDR3 sequence: CASSLEGLNTGELFF. In nucleotides, the CDR3 is TGTGCCAGCAGCTTGGAGGGGCTGAACACCGGGGAGCTGTTTTTT.

The chain uses TRBV28 and TRBJ1-6; D call uncertain. Trimming removed 6 bases at V and 4 bases at J, with 7 bases between. The CDR3 is made up of 13 amino acids. From germline, CDR1 is MDHEN and CDR2 SYDVKM. The CDR3 DNA sequence: TGTGCCAGCAGCGACACGTATAATTCACCCCTCCACTTT. This codes for CASSDTYNSPLHF. The full variable domain, completed using reference TRBV28 and TRBJ1-6, is DVKVTQSSRYLVKRTGEKVFLECVQDMDHENMFWYRQDPGLGLRLIYFSYDVKMKEKGDIPEGYSVSREKKERFSLILESASTNQTSMYLCASSDTYNSPLHFGNGTRLTVT.

V is TRBV28 and J is TRBJ1-5; D ambiguous. The CDR3 has 14 residues. Per the germline V gene, CDR1 is MDHEN and CDR2 is SYDVKM. Trimming removed 3 bases at V and 7 bases at J, with 13 bases between. The CDR3 spells CASSLRDSRQPQHF. The CDR3 nucleotides are TGTGCCAGCAGTTTGAGGGATTCGAGACAGCCCCAGCATTTT.

As for this clone: Mismatch with germline at one junction end may stem from a read error. The rearrangement uses TRBV11-3 and TRBJ1-2, with D unresolved. Germline V gene data show CDR1 as SGHNT and CDR2 as YENEEA. This CDR3 has 13 amino acids. The CDR3 region is CASSNSGVGYIAF. CDR3 bases: TGTGCCAGCAGCAATAGCGGGGTGGGTTATATTGCCTTC.

This clone was counted a single time. This chain joins TRBV11-1 and TRBJ2-3; 9 bases map to TRBD1. The CDR3 length is 16 residues. Germline V lookup: CDR1 SGHAT, CDR2 FQDESV (reference sequence). V shed 1 base, J shed 1 base, and the junction held 3 bases outside the gene matches. The DNA for the CDR3 is TGTGCCAGCAGCTTAGTAGGGGACAGGGGCACAGATACGCAGTATTTT. Translated, it gives CASSLVGDRGTDTQYF.